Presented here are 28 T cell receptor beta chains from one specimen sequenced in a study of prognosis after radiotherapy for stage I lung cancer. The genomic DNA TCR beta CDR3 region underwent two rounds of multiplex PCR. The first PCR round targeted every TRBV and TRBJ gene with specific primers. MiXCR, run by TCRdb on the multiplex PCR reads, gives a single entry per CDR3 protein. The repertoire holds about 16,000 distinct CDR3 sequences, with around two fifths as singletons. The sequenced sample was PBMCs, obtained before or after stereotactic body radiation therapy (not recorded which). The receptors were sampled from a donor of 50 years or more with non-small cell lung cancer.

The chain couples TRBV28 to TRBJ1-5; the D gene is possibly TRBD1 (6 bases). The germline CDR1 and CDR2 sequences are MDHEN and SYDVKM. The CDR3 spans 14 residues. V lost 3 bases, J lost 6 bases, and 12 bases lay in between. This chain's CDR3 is CASSFLQGRQPQHF. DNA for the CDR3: TGTGCCAGCAGTTTTCTCCAGGGGCGTCAGCCCCAGCATTTT. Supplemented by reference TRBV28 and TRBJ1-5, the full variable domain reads DVKVTQSSRYLVKRTGEKVFLECVQDMDHENMFWYRQDPGLGLRLIYFSYDVKMKEKGDIPEGYSVSREKKERFSLILESASTNQTSMYLCASSFLQGRQPQHFGDGTRLSIL.

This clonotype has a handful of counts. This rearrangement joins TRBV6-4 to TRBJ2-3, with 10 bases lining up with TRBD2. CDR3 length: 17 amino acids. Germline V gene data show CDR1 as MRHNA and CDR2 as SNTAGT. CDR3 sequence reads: CVPSWLAGEGGTDTQYF. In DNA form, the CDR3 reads TGTGTCCCCTCGTGGCTAGCGGGAGAGGGAGGCACAGATACGCAGTATTTT.

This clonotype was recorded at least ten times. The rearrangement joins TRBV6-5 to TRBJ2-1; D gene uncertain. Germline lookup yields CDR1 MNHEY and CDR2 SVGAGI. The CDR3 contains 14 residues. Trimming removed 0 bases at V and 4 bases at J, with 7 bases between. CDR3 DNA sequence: TGTGCCAGCAGTTACTCCGCTAAATACAATGAGCAGTTCTTC. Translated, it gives CASSYSAKYNEQFF.

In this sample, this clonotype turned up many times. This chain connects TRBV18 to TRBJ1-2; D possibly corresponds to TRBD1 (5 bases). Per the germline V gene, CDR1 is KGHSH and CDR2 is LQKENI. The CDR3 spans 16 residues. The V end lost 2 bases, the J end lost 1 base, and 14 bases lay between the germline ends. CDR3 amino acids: CASSPSDSLLNYGYTF. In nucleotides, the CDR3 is TGTGCCAGCTCACCATCCGACAGTCTCCTTAACTATGGCTACACCTTC.

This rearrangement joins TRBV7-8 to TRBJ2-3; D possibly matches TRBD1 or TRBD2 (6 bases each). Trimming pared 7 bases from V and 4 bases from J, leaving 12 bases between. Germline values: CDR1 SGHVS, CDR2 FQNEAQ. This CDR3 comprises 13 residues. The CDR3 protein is CASNYGGPDTQYF. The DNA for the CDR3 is TGTGCCAGCAATTATGGGGGGCCAGATACGCAGTATTTT.

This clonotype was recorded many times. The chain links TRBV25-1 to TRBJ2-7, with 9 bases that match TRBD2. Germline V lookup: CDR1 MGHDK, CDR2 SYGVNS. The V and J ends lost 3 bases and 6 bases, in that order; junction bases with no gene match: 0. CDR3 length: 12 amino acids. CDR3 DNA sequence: TGTGCCAGCAGTGAGCGGGAGGGCGAGCAGTACTTC. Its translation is CASSEREGEQYF.

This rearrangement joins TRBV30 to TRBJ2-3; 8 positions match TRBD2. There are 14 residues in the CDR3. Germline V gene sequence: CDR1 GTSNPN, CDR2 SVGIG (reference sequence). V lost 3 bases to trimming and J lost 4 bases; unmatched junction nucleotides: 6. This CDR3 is CAWSQRERADTQYF. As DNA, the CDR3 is TGTGCCTGGAGCCAGCGGGAGAGGGCAGATACGCAGTATTTT.

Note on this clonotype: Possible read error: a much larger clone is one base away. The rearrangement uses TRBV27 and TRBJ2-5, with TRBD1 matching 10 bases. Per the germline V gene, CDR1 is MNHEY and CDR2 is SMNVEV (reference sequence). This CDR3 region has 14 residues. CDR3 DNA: TGTGCCGGCAGTGCTTACTCCGGGACAGGGGTTCAGTACTTC. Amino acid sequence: CAGSAYSGTGVQYF.

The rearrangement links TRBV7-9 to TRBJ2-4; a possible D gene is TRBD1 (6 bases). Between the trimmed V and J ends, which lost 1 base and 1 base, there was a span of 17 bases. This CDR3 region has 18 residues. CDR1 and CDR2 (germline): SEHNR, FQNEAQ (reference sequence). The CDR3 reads CASSLELQGIGAKNIQYF. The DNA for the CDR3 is TGTGCCAGCAGCTTAGAATTACAGGGTATAGGGGCCAAAAACATTCAGTACTTC.

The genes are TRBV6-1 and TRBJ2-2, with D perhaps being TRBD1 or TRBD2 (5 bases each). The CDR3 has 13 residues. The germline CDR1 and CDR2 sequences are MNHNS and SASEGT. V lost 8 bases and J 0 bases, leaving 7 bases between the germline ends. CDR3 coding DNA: TGTGCCAGCCAGGGACCGAACACCGGGGAGCTGTTTTTT. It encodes CASQGPNTGELFF.

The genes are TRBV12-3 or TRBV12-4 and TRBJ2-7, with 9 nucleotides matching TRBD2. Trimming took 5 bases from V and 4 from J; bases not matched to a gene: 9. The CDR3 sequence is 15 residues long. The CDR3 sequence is CASSPLTSGPYEQYF. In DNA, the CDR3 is TGTGCCAGCAGTCCCCTGACTAGCGGACCTTACGAGCAGTACTTC.

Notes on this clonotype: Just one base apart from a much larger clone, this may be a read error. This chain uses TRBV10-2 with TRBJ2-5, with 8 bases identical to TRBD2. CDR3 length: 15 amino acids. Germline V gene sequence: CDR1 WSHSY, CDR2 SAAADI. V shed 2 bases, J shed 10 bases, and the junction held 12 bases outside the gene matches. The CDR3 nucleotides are TGCGCCAGCAGTGAGAGTAGCGGGACTCCCGGGATCCAGTACTTC. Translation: CASSESSGTPGIQYF.

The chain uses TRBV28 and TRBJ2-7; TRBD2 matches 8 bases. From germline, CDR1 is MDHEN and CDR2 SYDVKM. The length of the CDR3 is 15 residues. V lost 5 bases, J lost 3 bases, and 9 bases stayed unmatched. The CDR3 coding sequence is TGTGCCAGCAGTCCCTGGACTAGCATCGACTACGAGCAGTACTTC. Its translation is CASSPWTSIDYEQYF.

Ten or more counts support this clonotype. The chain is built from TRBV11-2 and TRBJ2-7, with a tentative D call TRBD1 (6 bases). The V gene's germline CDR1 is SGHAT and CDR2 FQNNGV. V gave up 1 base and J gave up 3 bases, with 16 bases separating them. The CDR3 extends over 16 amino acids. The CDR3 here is CASSLARDRRNYEQYF. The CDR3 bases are TGTGCCAGCAGCTTAGCCAGAGACAGGAGAAACTACGAGCAGTACTTC. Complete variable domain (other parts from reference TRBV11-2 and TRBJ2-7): EAGVAQSPRYKIIEKRQSVAFWCNPISGHATLYWYQQILGQGPKLLIQFQNNGVVDDSQLPKDRFSAERLKGVDSTLKIQPAKLEDSAVYLCASSLARDRRNYEQYFGPGTRLTVT.

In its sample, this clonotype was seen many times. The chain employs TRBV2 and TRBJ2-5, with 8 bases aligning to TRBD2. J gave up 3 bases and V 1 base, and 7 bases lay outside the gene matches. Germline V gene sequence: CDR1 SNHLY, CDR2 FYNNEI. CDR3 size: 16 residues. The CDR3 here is CASSEGGRGGEETQYF. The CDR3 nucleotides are TGTGCCAGCAGTGAAGGAGGACGGGGGGGAGAAGAGACCCAGTACTTC.

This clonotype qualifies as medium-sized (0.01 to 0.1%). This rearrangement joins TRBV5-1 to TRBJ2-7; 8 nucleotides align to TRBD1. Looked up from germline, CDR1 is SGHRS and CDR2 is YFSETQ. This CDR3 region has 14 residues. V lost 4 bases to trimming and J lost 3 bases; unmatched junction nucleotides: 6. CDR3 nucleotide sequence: TGCGCCAGCAGCCTGGGGACAGGCGGCTACGAGCAGTACTTC. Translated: CASSLGTGGYEQYF.

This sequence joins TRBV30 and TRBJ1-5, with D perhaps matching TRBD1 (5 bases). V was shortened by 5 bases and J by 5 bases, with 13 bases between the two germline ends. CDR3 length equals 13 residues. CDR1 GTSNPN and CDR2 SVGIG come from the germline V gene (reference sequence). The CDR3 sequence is CAWGGAVDQPQHF. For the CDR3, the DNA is TGTGCCTGGGGGGGTGCGGTTGATCAGCCCCAGCATTTT.

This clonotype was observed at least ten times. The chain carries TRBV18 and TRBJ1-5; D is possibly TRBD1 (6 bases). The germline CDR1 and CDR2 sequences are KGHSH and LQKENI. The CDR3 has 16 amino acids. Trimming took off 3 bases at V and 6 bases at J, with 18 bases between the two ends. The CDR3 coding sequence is TGTGCCAGCTCACCCTCCGGGGGGGCGGGAGGTCAGCCCCAGCATTTT. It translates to CASSPSGGAGGQPQHF. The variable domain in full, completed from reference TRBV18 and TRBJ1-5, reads NAGVMQNPRHLVRRRGQEARLRCSPMKGHSHVYWYRQLPEEGLKFMVYLQKENIIDESGMPKERFSAEFPKEGPSILRIQQVVRGDSAAYFCASSPSGGAGGQPQHFGDGTRLSIL.

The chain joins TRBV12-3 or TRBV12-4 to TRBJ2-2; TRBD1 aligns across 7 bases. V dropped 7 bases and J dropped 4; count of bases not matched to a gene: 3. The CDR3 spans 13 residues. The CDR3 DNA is TGTGCCAGCACCAACAGGGGCACCGGGGAGCTGTTTTTT. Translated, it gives CASTNRGTGELFF.

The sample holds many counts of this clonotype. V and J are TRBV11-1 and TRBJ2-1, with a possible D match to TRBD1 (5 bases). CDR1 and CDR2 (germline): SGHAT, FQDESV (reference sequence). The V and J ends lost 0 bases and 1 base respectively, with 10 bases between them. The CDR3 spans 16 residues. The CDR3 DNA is TGTGCCAGCAGCTTAGCGCGACAGTTTTCCTACAATGAGCAGTTCTTC. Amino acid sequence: CASSLARQFSYNEQFF.

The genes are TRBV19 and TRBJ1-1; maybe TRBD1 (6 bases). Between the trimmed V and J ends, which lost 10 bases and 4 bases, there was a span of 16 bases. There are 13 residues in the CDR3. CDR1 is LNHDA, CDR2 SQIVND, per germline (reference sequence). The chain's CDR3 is CATRRGGGTEAFF. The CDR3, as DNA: TGTGCCACAAGAAGGGGAGGGGGCACTGAAGCTTTCTTT. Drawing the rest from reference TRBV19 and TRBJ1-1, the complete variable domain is DGGITQSPKYLFRKEGQNVTLSCEQNLNHDAMYWYRQDPGQGLRLIYYSQIVNDFQKGDIAEGYSVSREKKESFPLTVTSAQKNPTAFYLCATRRGGGTEAFFGQGTRLTVV.

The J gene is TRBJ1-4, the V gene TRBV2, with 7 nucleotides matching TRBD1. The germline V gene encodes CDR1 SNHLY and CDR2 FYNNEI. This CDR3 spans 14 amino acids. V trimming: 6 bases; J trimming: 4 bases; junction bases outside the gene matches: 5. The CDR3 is CASSPTGLNEKLFF. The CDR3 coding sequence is TGTGCCAGCAGCCCGACAGGGCTTAATGAAAAACTGTTTTTT.

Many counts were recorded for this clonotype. CDR3 sequence (DNA): TGTGCCAGCAGCTTGCAGTTAACGGCGGGAAAGGACGAGCAGTACTTC. Protein: CASSLQLTAGKDEQYF. The chain couples TRBV5-7 to TRBJ2-7; TRBD2 might be the D (6 bases). TRBV5-7 is recorded as an ORF, its role being uncertain. V was cut by 1 base and J by 5 bases, with 19 bases left in between. The CDR3 totals 16 residues.

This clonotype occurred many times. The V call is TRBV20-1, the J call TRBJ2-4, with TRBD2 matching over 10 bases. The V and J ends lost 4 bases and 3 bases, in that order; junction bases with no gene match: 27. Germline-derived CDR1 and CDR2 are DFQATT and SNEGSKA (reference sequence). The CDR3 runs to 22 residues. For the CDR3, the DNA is TGCAGTGCTACCCCAACAGGGCGGCCTAGCGGGAGCGGGGCCGAAATCAAAAACATTCAGTACTTC. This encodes CSATPTGRPSGSGAEIKNIQYF.

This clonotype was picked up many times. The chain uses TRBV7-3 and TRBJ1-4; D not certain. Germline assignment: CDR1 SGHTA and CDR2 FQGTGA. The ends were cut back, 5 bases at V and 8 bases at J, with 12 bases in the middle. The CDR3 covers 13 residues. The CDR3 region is CASSLRHGEKLFF. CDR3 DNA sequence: TGTGCCAGCAGCCTCCGACACGGCGAAAAACTGTTTTTT.

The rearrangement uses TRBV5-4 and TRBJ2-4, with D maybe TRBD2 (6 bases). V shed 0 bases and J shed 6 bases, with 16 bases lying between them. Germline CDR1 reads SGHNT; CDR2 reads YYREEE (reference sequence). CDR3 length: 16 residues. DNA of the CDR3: TGTGCCAGCAGCTTGGGGGGCTGGAGGGTGGGAAACATTCAGTACTTC. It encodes CASSLGGWRVGNIQYF.

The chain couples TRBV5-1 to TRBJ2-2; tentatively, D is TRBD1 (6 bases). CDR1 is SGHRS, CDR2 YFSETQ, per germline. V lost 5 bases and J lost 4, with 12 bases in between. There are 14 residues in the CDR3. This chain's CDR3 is CASREGGSTGELFF. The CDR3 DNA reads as TGCGCCAGCAGAGAAGGGGGTAGCACCGGGGAGCTGTTTTTT.

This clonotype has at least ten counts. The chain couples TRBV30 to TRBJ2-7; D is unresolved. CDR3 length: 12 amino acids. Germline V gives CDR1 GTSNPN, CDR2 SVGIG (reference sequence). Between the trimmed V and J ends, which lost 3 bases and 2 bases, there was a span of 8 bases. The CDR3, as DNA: TGTGCCTGGAGCTGGCAGACCTACGAGCAGTACTTC. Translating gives CAWSWQTYEQYF.